This T cell receptor beta chain was identified in a study of blood T cell repertoires in COVID-19. Across the whole study: Samples came from the United States, Italy and Spain, spanning acute and convalescent COVID-19.

As processed by the authors: Nucleated cell counts were estimated from reference gene primer amplification. This table comes from immunoSEQ multiplex PCR, and its TCRdb copy is limited to in-frame clones, with some not included. V and J calls and clone size come straight from that table; D and trimming were deduced from the DNA. The sample consists of 300,000 to 400,000 clones, 65% to 90% of them appearing once. In germline, CDR1 is MNHEY, CDR2 SMNVEV (reference sequence). With 2 bases removed from V and 0 bases from J, the gap between germline ends came to 5 bases. CDR3 size: 15 residues. The TCR was taken from a human donor in a cohort sampled during active COVID-19. The specimen was peripheral blood. The genes are TRBV27 and TRBJ2-6, with a weak D call TRBD2 (5 bases). The CDR3 here is CASSLDYSGANVLTF. DNA of the CDR3: TGTGCCAGCAGTTTAGACTACTCTGGGGCCAACGTCCTGACTTTC.